The rows below give T cell receptor beta chains drawn from one sample of a study of cytomegalovirus exposure and HLA in healthy donors. The method was immunoSEQ multiplex PCR; TCRdb's version includes in-frame clones alone and lacks a portion of them. The table lists some 100,000 clones, roughly 63% of them singletons. Specimen: PBMCs. These receptors were collected from a woman aged 70 to 79 in good health and CMV-seropositive. Both conserved end residues are part of each CDR3. A D gene is named only where the DNA matches it firmly. Clone size is given for some rows only: seen once, a few or many times, or a class if the clone is expanded.

J: TRBJ1-5
V: TRBV7-6
D: TRBD1
size: .
DNA: TGTGCCAGCAGCCCAGAAACAGGGGACGTGCAGCCCCAGCATTTT
CDR3: CASSPETGDVQPQHF

J: TRBJ2-1
V: TRBV9
D: TRBD2
size: .
DNA: TGTGCCAGCAGCGCCCTACCAGGACTAGCGGGGGGTAGTGAGCAGTTCTTC
CDR3: CASSALPGLAGGSEQFF

J: TRBJ1-1
V: TRBV6-6
D: .
size: .
DNA: TGTGCCAGCGCGCTGCTCGCTTCGAACACTGAAGCTTTCTTT
CDR3: CASALLASNTEAFF

J: TRBJ2-1
V: TRBV29-1
D: .
size: .
DNA: TGCAGCGTTGAAGATCTCTACAGGGACTCCTACAATGAGCAGTTCTTC
CDR3: CSVEDLYRDSYNEQFF

J: TRBJ2-5
V: TRBV6-5
D: .
size: few
DNA: TGTGCCAGCAGTTTACTCGGCCAGGAGGGGGCTGAGACCCAGTACTTC
CDR3: CASSLLGQEGAETQYF

J: TRBJ2-3
V: TRBV7-2
D: .
size: .
DNA: TGTGCCAGCAGCAAAAAGTTAGGCGGGGTAGTAGATACGCAGTATTTT
CDR3: CASSKKLGGVVDTQYF

J: TRBJ1-6
V: TRBV5-6
D: .
size: .
DNA: TGTGCCAGCAGCCTCCCAGGGGCTGATTCACCCCCCCACTTT
CDR3: CASSLPGADSPPHF

J: TRBJ2-3
V: TRBV10-3
D: TRBD2
size: .
DNA: TGTGCCATCAGTGAGTCGGCGGGGGGCACAGATACGCAGTATTTT
CDR3: CAISESAGGTDTQYF

J: TRBJ2-7
V: TRBV5-1
D: TRBD1
size: .
DNA: TGCGCCAGCAAACCGGGACAGGGTAGTTACGAGCAGTACTTC
CDR3: CASKPGQGSYEQYF

J: TRBJ2-1
V: TRBV11-2
D: TRBD2
size: .
DNA: TGTGCCAACGAGCTAGCGGGGGGCAAGCAGTTCTTC
CDR3: CANELAGGKQFF

J: TRBJ1-6
V: TRBV19
D: .
size: few
DNA: TGTGCCAGTAGGGTCACGATGAGCTCCTATAATTCACCCCTCCACTTT
CDR3: CASRVTMSSYNSPLHF

J: TRBJ1-3
V: TRBV7-2
D: TRBD1
size: .
DNA: TGTGCCAGCAGCCCCTCGACAGGGGCTGGAAACACCATATATTTT
CDR3: CASSPSTGAGNTIYF

J: TRBJ2-5
V: TRBV4-3
D: .
size: .
DNA: TGCGCCAGCAGCCAAGGGTTAGGTGGGCGAGAGACCCAGTACTTC
CDR3: CASSQGLGGRETQYF

J: TRBJ2-3
V: TRBV6-5
D: .
size: few
DNA: TGTGCCAGCAGTTACAGTGGGGGGACTAGCACAGATACGCAGTATTTT
CDR3: CASSYSGGTSTDTQYF

J: TRBJ2-2
V: TRBV2
D: .
size: .
DNA: TGTGCCAGCAGCCCGGACATCGCGAACACCGGGGAGCTGTTTTTT
CDR3: CASSPDIANTGELFF

J: TRBJ2-1
V: TRBV30
D: TRBD2
size: once
DNA: TGTGCCTTAACCGGGACTAGCGTAGGTGAGCAGTTCTTC
CDR3: CALTGTSVGEQFF

J: TRBJ2-4
V: TRBV6-5
D: TRBD2
size: .
DNA: TGTGCCAGCAGATCACTAGCGGGGGGGAAAAACATTCAGTACTTC
CDR3: CASRSLAGGKNIQYF

J: TRBJ1-6
V: TRBV6-5
D: TRBD1
size: .
DNA: TGTGCCAGCTACCGGGACAGTTTGTCACCCCTCCACTTT
CDR3: CASYRDSLSPLHF

J: TRBJ2-6
V: TRBV5-1
D: .
size: few
DNA: TGCGCCAGCAGAGGGGAGAAAGGAGGGGTTGTAGTACCCCCCTCTGGGGCCAACGTCCTGACTTTC
CDR3: CASRGEKGGVVVPPSGANVLTF

J: TRBJ2-1
V: TRBV7-3
D: .
size: .
DNA: TGTGCCAGCAGCTTAACCCCAGGGGACACCTACAATGAGCAGTTCTTC
CDR3: CASSLTPGDTYNEQFF

J: TRBJ1-4
V: TRBV5-1
D: .
size: .
DNA: TGCGCCAGCAGCTTGCTGGACAGTGAAAAACTGTTTTTT
CDR3: CASSLLDSEKLFF

J: TRBJ2-1
V: TRBV30
D: TRBD2
size: few
DNA: TGTGCCTGGAGGTCGGGCGGGGGGATAAATGAGCAGTTCTTC
CDR3: CAWRSGGGINEQFF

J: TRBJ1-6
V: TRBV30
D: .
size: .
DNA: TGTGCCTGGAGTGTACGGGGAGGTGGGAGCTACCTCCACTTT
CDR3: CAWSVRGGGSYLHF

J: TRBJ2-7
V: TRBV7-2
D: .
size: .
DNA: TGTGCCAGCAGCCCCGCGGCGGGGAGCTCCTACGAGCAGTACTTC
CDR3: CASSPAAGSSYEQYF

J: TRBJ2-1
V: TRBV29-1
D: TRBD2
size: .
DNA: TGCAGCGTTGAACCGACTAGCGGGGGGGCGAATGAGCAGTTCTTC
CDR3: CSVEPTSGGANEQFF

J: TRBJ1-1
V: TRBV2
D: .
size: .
DNA: TGTGCCAGCAGTAAGGGAGGGGGGCAGGCCACTGAAGCTTTCTTT
CDR3: CASSKGGGQATEAFF

J: TRBJ1-2
V: TRBV19
D: .
size: .
DNA: TGTGCCAGTAGTCAACCACAGGGCTATGGCTACACCTTC
CDR3: CASSQPQGYGYTF

J: TRBJ1-2
V: TRBV29-1
D: TRBD1
size: .
DNA: TGCAGCGGGGGTACAGGGGGCAACTCTAACTATGGCTACACCTTC
CDR3: CSGGTGGNSNYGYTF

J: TRBJ1-1
V: TRBV7-2
D: .
size: .
DNA: TGTGCCAGCAGCACCTGGACCGGCAGGGACACTGAAGCTTTCTTT
CDR3: CASSTWTGRDTEAFF

J: TRBJ2-3
V: TRBV7-6
D: .
size: .
DNA: TGTGCCAGCAGCTTAGTTACAGCTGGAGATACGCAGTATTTT
CDR3: CASSLVTAGDTQYF

J: TRBJ1-5
V: TRBV27
D: .
size: .
DNA: TGTGCCAGCAGTGATACATTTGGGCCCCAGCATTTT
CDR3: CASSDTFGPQHF

J: TRBJ2-6
V: TRBV6-6
D: TRBD1
size: .
DNA: TGTGCCAGCGGACAGGGGGGCTCCGGGGCCAACGTCCTGACTTTC
CDR3: CASGQGGSGANVLTF

J: TRBJ1-1
V: TRBV19
D: TRBD1
size: .
DNA: TGTGCCAGTAGTATAGGGGACAGGGGGCGCATGAACACTGAAGCTTTCTTT
CDR3: CASSIGDRGRMNTEAFF

J: TRBJ1-1
V: TRBV6-5
D: .
size: .
DNA: TGTGCCAGCAGCAGTCTGAATACGAACACTGAAGCTTTCTTT
CDR3: CASSSLNTNTEAFF

J: TRBJ2-1
V: TRBV6-5
D: .
size: .
DNA: TGTGCCAGCAGAATTGGCGGGGCTTCCTACAATGAGCAGTTCTTC
CDR3: CASRIGGASYNEQFF

J: TRBJ2-5
V: TRBV7-2
D: TRBD2
size: .
DNA: TGTGCCAGCAGCTTAGGGGGGACTAGCGGGGCTTCCCAAGAGACCCAGTACTTC
CDR3: CASSLGGTSGASQETQYF

J: TRBJ2-7
V: TRBV18
D: TRBD2
size: .
DNA: TGTGCCAGCTCATCGGCCGGGAGGTACGAGCAGTACTTC
CDR3: CASSSAGRYEQYF

J: TRBJ1-4
V: TRBV6-6
D: .
size: .
DNA: TGTGCCAGCAGTTACCAACGAGCAGGCGAAAAACTGTTTTTT
CDR3: CASSYQRAGEKLFF

J: TRBJ1-2
V: TRBV30
D: TRBD1
size: once
DNA: TGTGCCTGGAGTTTCACAGGGGGCGACGGCTACACCTTC
CDR3: CAWSFTGGDGYTF

J: TRBJ1-5
V: TRBV28
D: .
size: .
DNA: TGTGCCAGCAGTTTGTCAGGTAATCAGCCCCAGCATTTT
CDR3: CASSLSGNQPQHF

J: TRBJ2-7
V: TRBV30
D: .
size: .
DNA: TGTGCCTGGAGCGGCCCGCGGCCGGCCGCCCTTCGCTTC
CDR3: CAWSGPRPAALRF

J: TRBJ1-1
V: TRBV7-8
D: .
size: .
DNA: TGTGCCAGCAGCTTAGCGAGAGTGGGGCTGAACACTGAAGCTTTCTTT
CDR3: CASSLARVGLNTEAFF

J: TRBJ1-2
V: TRBV30
D: TRBD1
size: .
DNA: TGTGCCTGGAGTTCTGAGGGGGCTAGATATGGCTACACCTTC
CDR3: CAWSSEGARYGYTF

J: TRBJ1-3
V: TRBV11-2
D: .
size: .
DNA: TGTGCCAGCAGCTTACTAGGGGGAATCGGATCCGGAAACACCATATATTTT
CDR3: CASSLLGGIGSGNTIYF

J: TRBJ2-1
V: TRBV5-1
D: TRBD1
size: few
DNA: TGCGCCAGCAGCTTGGGTGGGACAGGGTCTTACAATGAGCAGTTCTTC
CDR3: CASSLGGTGSYNEQFF

J: TRBJ1-5
V: TRBV6-5
D: TRBD1
size: .
DNA: TGTGCCAGCAGTTACTCTCGGACAGGGCGTCAGCCCCAGCATTTT
CDR3: CASSYSRTGRQPQHF

J: TRBJ1-5
V: TRBV30
D: TRBD1
size: .
DNA: TGTGCCTGGAGCCCGACAGGGAACCATCAGCCCCAGCATTTT
CDR3: CAWSPTGNHQPQHF